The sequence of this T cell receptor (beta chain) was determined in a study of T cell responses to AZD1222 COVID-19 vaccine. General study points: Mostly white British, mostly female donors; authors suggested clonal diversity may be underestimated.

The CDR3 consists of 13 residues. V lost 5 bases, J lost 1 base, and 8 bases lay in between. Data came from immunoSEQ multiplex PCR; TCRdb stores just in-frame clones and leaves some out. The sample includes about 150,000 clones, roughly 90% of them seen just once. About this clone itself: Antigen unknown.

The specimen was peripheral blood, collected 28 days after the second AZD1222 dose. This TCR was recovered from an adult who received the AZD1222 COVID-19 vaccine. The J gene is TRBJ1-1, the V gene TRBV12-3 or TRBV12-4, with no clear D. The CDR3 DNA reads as TGTGCCAGCAGTACTACACAGAACACTGAAGCTTTCTTT. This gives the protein CASSTTQNTEAFF.